This section outlines one T cell receptor beta chain sequence together with its context. No antigen is known for it. No base quality information exists; no much larger clone differs at one position. The data were taken from a study of blood T cell repertoires in COVID-19 (dated by TCRdb to 2020 to 2021). For the study in its entirety: The collaborator samples originated in the United States, Italy and Spain and spanned the acute and convalescent phases of COVID-19. The prospective study material was composed of cDNA or gDNA derived from T cells, B-cell-depleted T cells, or PBMCs. Subjects who had been exposed to COVID-19, were actively infected with it, or had recovered from it provided the deeply sampled blood TCRbeta repertoires that made up the dataset. The repertoires were released in a freely available public database intended as a resource for research on the immune response to SARS-CoV-2. Samples were obtained from the ongoing ImmuneRACE study (first 160 participants) and from over 1,000 subjects provided by 6 global collaborators. Sample metadata almost always included a de-identified subject ID, COVID-19 status, age in years and sex. HLA class I and class II types, where available, came from metadata supplied by the sample provider rather than from assay-based typing.

One collaborating source in Seattle enrolled patients while the patients were actively infected and followed the patients over time throughout the course of disease. The collaborating institutions used their own protocols to collect whole blood in K2EDTA tubes. Collaborator samples were shipped for TCRbeta analysis as frozen whole blood, isolated PBMCs, or DNA extracted from either sample type. TCRbeta CDR3 regions were amplified from genomic DNA by means of the immunoSEQ Assay, a bias-controlled multiplex PCR. Under the source paper's analysis protocol: The number of nucleated cells in each sample was estimated by amplification of reference gene primers within the assay. To quantify the absolute abundance of each unique TCRbeta CDR3 rearrangement, sequence reads were collapsed and filtered. For each sample, productive Simpson clonality was calculated as the square root of Simpson's diversity index over productive rearrangements. The source is immuneACCESS, and TCRdb retained only in-frame sequences with V and J called. Part of the clones is not carried over; for the studies checked, unresolved V genes explain less than half of this, and the remainder is unexplained. Clone size and the V and J calls come from that table; the DNA yielded D and trimming. The sample table contains about 240,000 clones; only one count was recorded for around 83% of them. Less than 9.5% of the sample is in the top ten clones.

What the work shows at the level of the full study, not this receptor alone: How much clinical and demographic metadata was included differed by source and by participant, and the metadata was provided uncurated.

This sequence originates from an elderly woman with COVID-19, enrolled during active disease. What was sequenced was peripheral blood.

The base sequence is TGTGCCAGCAGTCCAGGACAGCTAAGCAATCAGCCCCAGCATTTT. Its translation reads: CASSPGQLSNQPQHF. Recombination connected TRBV6-2 or TRBV6-3 to TRBJ1-5; the best D guess is TRBD1, with 6 bases matching. CDR1 MNHEY and CDR2 SVGEGT are derived from the germline V gene. A distance of 12 bases separates the germline ends of V and J, which lose 5 bases and 1 base respectively. Reading from cysteine to phenylalanine, the CDR3 counts 15 amino acids. Only the CDR3 DNA is retained, 45 bases long and in frame from the first base.